The 27 T cell receptor beta chains presented below share a single source sample, sequenced in a study of naive and memory T cell subsets. No antigen has been identified for these receptors. Study findings and constraints: Possibly reflecting memory cells re-expressing CD45RA, a few larger clonotypes occurred in naive repertoires, especially CD8.

Both TRBC1 and TRBC2 were covered by a beta constant-region primer of two equimolar oligonucleotides. Ligated cDNA was amplified by four rounds of PCR with nested alpha and beta constant-region primers and SP2. From the UMI-ligation and nested PCR reads, TCRdb called clonotypes with MiXCR, one entry per CDR3 protein. The table records under 150,000 distinct CDR3 sequences, approximately 18% of them present only once. Sequencing used naive CD8+ T cells from blood. The receptors derive from a human donor in good health.

This clonotype was seen only a few times. This chain links TRBV11-3 with TRBJ2-7, with D possibly being TRBD1 (5 bases). Germline CDR1 reads SGHNT; CDR2 reads YENEEA. The CDR3 is 12 residues long. The V gene lost 3 bases and the J gene lost 7 bases, with 10 bases spanning the gap. The CDR3 protein is CASSFLGEEQYF. In nucleotides, the CDR3 is TGTGCCAGCAGCTTTTTAGGGGAAGAGCAGTACTTC. The full variable domain, with the rest looked up from reference TRBV11-3 and TRBJ2-7, is EAGVVQSPRYKIIEKKQPVAFWCNPISGHNTLYWYLQNLGQGPELLIRYENEEAVDDSQLPKDRFSAERLKGVDSTLKIQPAELGDSAVYLCASSFLGEEQYFGPGTRLTVT.

The rearrangement uses TRBV29-1 and TRBJ2-1; TRBD2 matches at 9 bases. The CDR3 runs 14 residues. J lost 5 bases, V lost 2 bases, and 4 bases had no gene match. Germline V gene lookup returns CDR1 SQVTM and CDR2 ANQGSEA. CDR3 in DNA: TGCAGCGTTGAACTAGCGGGGAATAACAATGAGCAGTTCTTC. It encodes CSVELAGNNNEQFF.

The genes are TRBV29-1 and TRBJ2-7, with D uncertain. The CDR3 sequence is 11 residues long. V was trimmed by 0 bases and J by 4 bases, leaving 4 bases between them. The V gene's germline CDR1 is SQVTM and CDR2 ANQGSEA. The CDR3 spells CSVEDQYEQYF. In nucleotides, the CDR3 is TGCAGCGTTGAAGATCAATACGAGCAGTACTTC.

Written as DNA, the CDR3 is TGTGCCAGCAGCCAATCAACAGGACTCCCCACCGAGCAGTACTTC. Residues: CASSQSTGLPTEQYF. This rearrangement joins TRBV3-1 to TRBJ2-7, with D perhaps TRBD1 or TRBD2 (5 bases each). Trimming shortened V by 2 bases and J by 6 bases, and 17 bases separated the two germline ends. Germline CDR1 reads LGHDT; CDR2 reads YNNKEL (reference sequence). This CDR3 is built from 15 residues.

The V call is TRBV27, the J call TRBJ2-1, with D perhaps TRBD2 (5 bases). Germline values: CDR1 MNHEY, CDR2 SMNVEV (reference sequence). Trimming left V 1 base short and J 7 bases short, with 8 bases between. The CDR3 spans 13 residues. CDR3 nucleotide sequence: TGTGCCAGCAGTTTATTTGGGAGTAATGAGCAGTTCTTC. It is translated as CASSLFGSNEQFF.

This clonotype was seen more than once but under ten times. V and J are TRBV20-1 and TRBJ1-5, with 8 bases matching TRBD1. Germline V gene data show CDR1 as DFQATT and CDR2 as SNEGSKA (reference sequence). Trimming at V came to 4 bases and at J to 0 bases, leaving 5 bases not matched to a gene. The CDR3 has 15 amino acids. CDR3 DNA: TGCAGTGCTACGCTGACAGGGGATAGCAATCAGCCCCAGCATTTT. Translated, it gives CSATLTGDSNQPQHF.

The chain is built from TRBV28 and TRBJ2-7, with D maybe TRBD2 (5 bases). The CDR3 is 13 amino acids. Germline-derived CDR1 and CDR2 are MDHEN and SYDVKM. Trimming pared 7 bases from V and 2 bases from J, leaving 12 bases between. The CDR3, as DNA: TGTGCCAGCACCGTGGGGAGTACCTACGAGCAGTACTTC. Translated: CASTVGSTYEQYF.

The sample holds a few counts of this clonotype. The V gene is TRBV28, the J gene TRBJ2-7, with TRBD1 identical over 8 bases. V gave up 5 bases and J gave up 5 bases; unmatched junction bases: 8. Looked up from germline, CDR1 is MDHEN and CDR2 is SYDVKM. This CDR3 contains 14 residues. CDR3 residues: CASSALQGDDEQYF. As DNA, the CDR3 is TGTGCCAGCAGTGCACTACAGGGGGATGACGAGCAGTACTTC.

This chain connects TRBV30 to TRBJ2-3, with a weak D call TRBD2 (5 bases). With 0 bases removed from V and 0 bases from J, the gap between germline ends came to 13 bases. Germline values: CDR1 GTSNPN, CDR2 SVGIG (reference sequence). The CDR3 totals 16 residues. CDR3 nucleotides: TGTGCCTGGAGTGTCCCGGACTTTCCTAGCACAGATACGCAGTATTTT. This translates into CAWSVPDFPSTDTQYF.

This clonotype was seen a handful of times. At one end the junction does not follow the germline gene, possibly because of a read error. J is TRBJ2-2 and V is TRBV18, with D possibly matching TRBD1 (6 bases). The length of the CDR3 is 15 residues. Germline-derived CDR1 and CDR2 are KGHSH and LQKENI. DNA of the CDR3: TGTGCCAGCCCACCGGTGGGACAGAACACCGGGGAGCTGTTTTTT. It is translated as CASPPVGQNTGELFF.

Only a few counts were recorded for this clonotype. The V call is TRBV10-3, the J call TRBJ2-5, with no clear D. The CDR3 runs to 13 residues. V was pared by 3 bases and J by 0 bases, with 5 bases between. CDR1 and CDR2 from the germline V gene are ENHRY and SYGVKD. The CDR3, as DNA: TGTGCCATCAGTGATGCAGACCAAGAGACCCAGTACTTC. Its protein is CAISDADQETQYF.

This clonotype has just a few counts. The chain has TRBV7-9 and TRBJ2-2, with 8 bases identical to TRBD1. The V and J ends lost 5 bases and 5 bases, in that order; junction bases with no gene match: 10. This CDR3 is built from 16 residues. CDR1 SEHNR and CDR2 FQNEAQ come from the germline V gene (reference sequence). CDR3 DNA sequence: TGTGCCAGCAGCCCGTGGACAGGGACGGGTACCGGGGAGCTGTTTTTT. As protein: CASSPWTGTGTGELFF.

The sample holds a few counts of this clonotype. The chain uses TRBV4-1 and TRBJ2-1, with D possibly called TRBD1 or TRBD2 (5 bases each). The germline CDR1 and CDR2 sequences are MGHRA and YSYEKL. The CDR3 sequence is 13 residues long. The ends were cut back, 5 bases at V and 5 bases at J, with 10 bases in the middle. The CDR3 is CASSGTFHNEQFF. The CDR3, as DNA: TGCGCCAGCAGCGGGACCTTCCACAATGAGCAGTTCTTC.

The chain combines TRBV12-3 or TRBV12-4 with TRBJ2-7, with a weak D call TRBD1 (5 bases). V was clipped by 5 bases and J by 2 bases, with 16 bases between them. The CDR3 consists of 15 residues. The CDR3 sequence is CASSPDITGAYEQYF. The CDR3 DNA sequence: TGTGCCAGCAGTCCGGACATCACTGGGGCCTACGAGCAGTACTTC.

This chain joins TRBV28 and TRBJ1-1; D is uncertain. The CDR3 is 13 residues long. V was trimmed by 2 bases and J by 6 bases, leaving 10 bases between them. Germline V lookup: CDR1 MDHEN, CDR2 SYDVKM. The CDR3 DNA follows: TGTGCCAGCAGTTTAGAGGCAGGCGCTGAAGCTTTCTTT. Translation: CASSLEAGAEAFF. The whole variable domain, remainder taken from reference TRBV28 and TRBJ1-1, is DVKVTQSSRYLVKRTGEKVFLECVQDMDHENMFWYRQDPGLGLRLIYFSYDVKMKEKGDIPEGYSVSREKKERFSLILESASTNQTSMYLCASSLEAGAEAFFGQGTRLTVV.

This clonotype has a handful of counts. The V call is TRBV28, the J call TRBJ1-3; 7 bases map to TRBD1. The CDR3 contains 15 residues. The J segment lost 2 bases and the V segment lost 3 bases, leaving 4 bases of the junction unmatched. Germline V gives CDR1 MDHEN, CDR2 SYDVKM. CDR3 loop: CASSFTGDPGNTIYF. CDR3 coding DNA: TGTGCCAGCAGTTTTACAGGGGATCCTGGAAACACCATATATTTT.

The chain employs TRBV6-2 or TRBV6-3 and TRBJ1-5; no clear D gene. The V end lost 2 bases, the J end lost 3 bases, and 20 bases lay between the germline ends. Germline V gene data show CDR1 as MNHEY and CDR2 as SVGEGT. The CDR3 is 18 amino acids. In DNA, the CDR3 is TGTGCCAGCAGTTACAACCTCTTGGGGTCGGAAGTCAATCAGCCCCAGCATTTT. This sequence encodes CASSYNLLGSEVNQPQHF.

The V call is TRBV7-9, the J call TRBJ1-4, with D maybe TRBD1 (5 bases). This CDR3 comprises 17 residues. V was trimmed by 5 bases and J by 7 bases, leaving 23 bases between them. From germline, CDR1 is SEHNR and CDR2 FQNEAQ (reference sequence). In DNA, the CDR3 is TGTGCCAGCAGCGCCGCCCGGAGCCGGGCAGGGTTTGAAAAACTGTTTTTT. Protein: CASSAARSRAGFEKLFF.

In this sample, this clonotype turned up a few times. The rearrangement links TRBV2 to TRBJ1-1, with a tentative D call TRBD1 (5 bases). The V gene's germline CDR1 is SNHLY and CDR2 FYNNEI. The CDR3 loop spans 12 amino acids. The V gene lost 10 bases and the J gene lost 3 bases, with 12 bases spanning the gap. CDR3 DNA: TGTGCCACTGGGACCCCGGACACTGAAGCTTTCTTT. Protein: CATGTPDTEAFF.

The chain employs TRBV7-3 and TRBJ1-1; D ambiguous. Looked up from germline, CDR1 is SGHTA and CDR2 is FQGTGA. Deletions cut 5 bases from V and 0 bases from J, with 13 bases between. CDR3 length: 15 residues. The CDR3 here is CASSAGLGVNTEAFF. As DNA, the CDR3 is TGTGCCAGCAGCGCCGGCCTCGGAGTGAACACTGAAGCTTTCTTT.

This clonotype was detected a few times. The chain is built from TRBV10-1 and TRBJ2-1; 11 bases are shared with TRBD1. In germline, CDR1 is WNHNN, CDR2 SYGVQD (reference sequence). There are 15 residues in the CDR3. Trimming took 6 bases from V and 3 from J; bases not matched to a gene: 4. The CDR3 nucleotides are TGCGCCAGCAGCGCGGACAGGGGGCACTACAATGAGCAGTTCTTC. As protein: CASSADRGHYNEQFF.

The table lists this clonotype with a few counts. The chain uses TRBV6-1 and TRBJ2-7; TRBD1 agrees at 8 bases. CDR3 size: 15 residues. J was trimmed by 3 bases and V by 2 bases; bases with no gene match: 6. From germline, CDR1 is MNHNS and CDR2 SASEGT. The CDR3 DNA is TGTGCCAGCAGTGAATACGGACAGGGCAACTACGAGCAGTACTTC. Translation: CASSEYGQGNYEQYF.

CDR3 region: CASSSLHHEQYF. Written as DNA, the CDR3 is TGTGCCAGCAGTTCACTCCACCACGAGCAGTACTTC. The chain employs TRBV28 and TRBJ2-7, with D hard to call. Germline V lookup: CDR1 MDHEN, CDR2 SYDVKM. The V end lost 4 bases, the J end lost 5 bases, and 9 bases lay between the germline ends. This CDR3 contains 12 residues.

This chain connects TRBV12-3 or TRBV12-4 to TRBJ2-5; D is uncertain. Trimming took 2 bases from V and 1 from J, leaving 5 bases between them. This CDR3 has 13 amino acids. CDR3 sequence reads: CASSLHLQETQYF. The CDR3 DNA is TGTGCCAGCAGTTTACACCTCCAAGAGACCCAGTACTTC.

In this sample, this clonotype turned up a few times. The chain couples TRBV28 to TRBJ2-5; 9 bases agree with TRBD2. The CDR3 runs 14 residues. Trimming cost V 6 bases and J 5 bases; bases outside gene matches: 7. Germline V lookup: CDR1 MDHEN, CDR2 SYDVKM. The DNA for the CDR3 is TGTGCCAGCAGCCTTAGCGGGAGCTCGGAGACCCAGTACTTC. This gives the protein CASSLSGSSETQYF. Full variable domain (outside the CDR3, taken from reference TRBV28 and TRBJ2-5): DVKVTQSSRYLVKRTGEKVFLECVQDMDHENMFWYRQDPGLGLRLIYFSYDVKMKEKGDIPEGYSVSREKKERFSLILESASTNQTSMYLCASSLSGSSETQYFGPGTRLLVL.

This chain connects TRBV5-1 to TRBJ1-4; possible D gene TRBD1, 6 bases. The CDR3 is 14 residues long. The germline V gene has CDR1 SGHRS and CDR2 YFSETQ. The V and J ends lost 0 bases and 8 bases respectively, with 11 bases between them. CDR3 amino acids: CASSLDRVGEKLFF. The CDR3 nucleotides are TGCGCCAGCAGCTTGGACAGGGTCGGCGAAAAACTGTTTTTT. The whole variable domain, filled in from reference TRBV5-1 and TRBJ1-4, reads KAGVTQTPRYLIKTRGQQVTLSCSPISGHRSVSWYQQTPGQGLQFLFEYFSETQRNKGNFPGRFSGRQFSNSRSEMNVSTLELGDSALYLCASSLDRVGEKLFFGSGTQLSVL.

The chain couples TRBV7-6 to TRBJ1-1; possible D gene TRBD1, 6 bases. CDR1 SGHVS and CDR2 FNYEAQ come from the germline V gene. This CDR3 is 14 amino acids long. V lost 5 bases to trimming and J lost 5 bases, with 15 bases between them. The CDR3 region is CASSPLTGSTEAFF. Here the CDR3 DNA reads TGTGCCAGCAGCCCATTAACAGGGAGTACTGAAGCTTTCTTT.